These T cell receptor beta chains were read from a single sample in a study of shared clonotypes between healthy human individuals. Measured with immunoSEQ multiplex PCR; TCRdb has only the in-frame clones, and not every one. The data show almost 700,000 clones, with about 90% seen just once and approximately 22% held by the top ten. The sequenced sample consisted of naive CD8+ T cells sorted from blood. Source of these receptors: a young man in good health. The CDR3 runs from the conserved cysteine through the conserved F or W. Fields, in order: clone size, D gene, V gene, J gene, CDR3 DNA, CDR3 protein. A D gene is named only where the DNA matches it firmly. Not all rows give a size; the values are once, few, many and, for expanded clones, a class.

size: .
D: TRBD2
V: TRBV27
J: TRBJ2-2
DNA: TGTGCCAGCCGAGCGGGAGGGTCCGGGGAGCTGTTTTTT
CDR3: CASRAGGSGELFF

size: .
D: TRBD1
V: TRBV5-4
J: TRBJ2-1
DNA: TGTGCCAGCAGCTATGGTCAGGGGGCCGGCGATGAGCAGTTCTTC
CDR3: CASSYGQGAGDEQFF

size: .
D: .
V: TRBV13
J: TRBJ2-1
DNA: TGTGCCAGCAGACCTGAGTCGGAGGGGGATTCGAGTGAGCAGTTCTTC
CDR3: CASRPESEGDSSEQFF

size: once
D: .
V: TRBV27
J: TRBJ2-1
DNA: TGTGCCAGCAGTCACCTAGACGTATACAATGAGCAGTTCTTC
CDR3: CASSHLDVYNEQFF

size: .
D: .
V: TRBV5-1
J: TRBJ1-2
DNA: TGCGCCAGCAGCACTACCGGGGGGCGGGCTAACTATGGCTACACCTTC
CDR3: CASSTTGGRANYGYTF

size: once
D: TRBD2
V: TRBV7-9
J: TRBJ2-1
DNA: TGTGCCAGCAGCTCCGCGGGAGTACTAGCGACCCCAAATGAGCAGTTCTTC
CDR3: CASSSAGVLATPNEQFF

size: .
D: .
V: TRBV7-9
J: TRBJ2-3
DNA: TGTGCCAGCAGCTACCCCCCGGACAGACCCACAGATACGCAGTATTTT
CDR3: CASSYPPDRPTDTQYF

size: .
D: TRBD2
V: TRBV9
J: TRBJ2-1
DNA: TGTGCCAGCAGCGTAGCAGGACTAGCGGGAGGGAGCTCCTACAATGAGCAGTTCTTC
CDR3: CASSVAGLAGGSSYNEQFF

size: .
D: .
V: TRBV30
J: TRBJ2-3
DNA: TGTGCCTGGAGTGTAAGTTTTTTGGGAGAGAGCACAGATACGCAGTATTTT
CDR3: CAWSVSFLGESTDTQYF

size: .
D: .
V: TRBV11-2
J: TRBJ2-5
DNA: TGTGCCAGCAGCTCCTCGGGCCACCAAGAGACCCAGTACTTC
CDR3: CASSSSGHQETQYF

size: few
D: TRBD2
V: TRBV5-6
J: TRBJ2-1
DNA: TGTGCCAGCAGCTTCCGCGGGGGGGCTGAGCAGTTCTTC
CDR3: CASSFRGGAEQFF

size: .
D: TRBD2
V: TRBV27
J: TRBJ2-1
DNA: TGTGCCAGCAGTCGGGCCACTAGCGGGAGACGGAATGAGCAGTTCTTC
CDR3: CASSRATSGRRNEQFF

size: .
D: .
V: TRBV4-3
J: TRBJ2-7
DNA: TGCGCCAGCAGCCAAGAAAGGCAGGGTCCCACTTACGAGCAGTACTTC
CDR3: CASSQERQGPTYEQYF

size: .
D: .
V: TRBV28
J: TRBJ1-1
DNA: TGTGCCAGCAGTTTAGAAGGGAACACTGAAGCTTTCTTT
CDR3: CASSLEGNTEAFF

size: .
D: .
V: TRBV15
J: TRBJ2-3
DNA: TGTGCCGTCCGGGGGGATACGCAGTATTTT
CDR3: CAVRGDTQYF

size: .
D: .
V: TRBV7-9
J: TRBJ1-1
DNA: TGTGCCAGCAGCTTAGAGGTCAGTTTGAACACTGAAGCTTTCTTT
CDR3: CASSLEVSLNTEAFF

size: .
D: TRBD2
V: TRBV6-5
J: TRBJ2-1
DNA: TGTGCCAGCAGTTACATGGCGGGAGGAGGCAACAATGAGCAGTTCTTC
CDR3: CASSYMAGGGNNEQFF

size: once
D: .
V: TRBV30
J: TRBJ2-1
DNA: TGTGCCTGGATCAGCCATCCGGGAGTCCCCTACAATGAGCAGTTCTTC
CDR3: CAWISHPGVPYNEQFF

size: .
D: TRBD2
V: TRBV25-1
J: TRBJ2-3
DNA: TGTGCCAGCAGTGCGACTAGCGGGAGATTGGCAGATACGCAGTATTTT
CDR3: CASSATSGRLADTQYF

size: .
D: TRBD1
V: TRBV7-8
J: TRBJ2-5
DNA: TGTGCCAGCAGCCCATACAGGGGCGAGGGTGAGACCCAGTACTTC
CDR3: CASSPYRGEGETQYF

size: .
D: TRBD1
V: TRBV25-1
J: TRBJ2-4
DNA: TGTGCCAGCAGTGCCTCAGGACAGGGGGTTTCCAAAAACATTCAGTACTTC
CDR3: CASSASGQGVSKNIQYF

size: .
D: TRBD2
V: TRBV7-9
J: TRBJ2-7
DNA: TGTGCCAGCCGCCCCAGCGGGGGCCTCTCCTACGAGCAGTACTTC
CDR3: CASRPSGGLSYEQYF

size: .
D: TRBD1
V: TRBV7-9
J: TRBJ2-1
DNA: TGTGCCAGCAGCTCCGGACAGGGATACAATGAGCAGTTCTTC
CDR3: CASSSGQGYNEQFF

size: .
D: .
V: TRBV10-3
J: TRBJ2-1
DNA: TGTGCCATCAGAATAAATCGAAGCTCCTACAATGAGCAGTTCTTC
CDR3: CAIRINRSSYNEQFF

size: .
D: .
V: TRBV6-5
J: TRBJ2-7
DNA: TGTGCCAGCAGTTCCAAGGGGGGAGGCTACGAGCAGTACTTC
CDR3: CASSSKGGGYEQYF

size: .
D: .
V: TRBV7-6
J: TRBJ2-1
DNA: TGTGCCACGGCTGCCGGCGTAGGTCGCGCTGGGGGGATTGAGCAGTTCTTC
CDR3: CATAAGVGRAGGIEQFF

size: .
D: .
V: TRBV7-9
J: TRBJ1-4
DNA: TGTGCCAGCAGCTTCCCTACTGACGGAGGGAGCCCAGAAAAACTGTTTTTT
CDR3: CASSFPTDGGSPEKLFF

size: .
D: TRBD1
V: TRBV28
J: TRBJ1-3
DNA: TGTGCCAGCAGTTCGCATAACCGATTACAGGGGGGATATTTT
CDR3: CASSSHNRLQGGYF

size: .
D: .
V: TRBV5-4
J: TRBJ2-5
DNA: TGTGCCAGCAGCTTGTGGGGGGACCAAGAGACCCAGTACTTC
CDR3: CASSLWGDQETQYF

size: few
D: .
V: TRBV7-8
J: TRBJ2-3
DNA: TGTGCCAGCAGCAACCTAGGGGGGCGGGATGGAACAGATACGCAGTATTTT
CDR3: CASSNLGGRDGTDTQYF

size: once
D: TRBD2
V: TRBV5-1
J: TRBJ2-7
DNA: TGCGCCAGCAGTACGACAGGCGGGAGGAACGAGCAGTACTTC
CDR3: CASSTTGGRNEQYF

size: .
D: TRBD2
V: TRBV4-1
J: TRBJ2-7
DNA: TGCGCCAGCAGCCAGACCGATTTTAGCGGGAGGTTCGACGAGCAGTACTTC
CDR3: CASSQTDFSGRFDEQYF

size: once
D: .
V: TRBV7-9
J: TRBJ2-3
DNA: TGTGCCAGCAGCTTACTTGTGCGCGGGGTGGGGCCTAGCACAGATACGCAGTATTTT
CDR3: CASSLLVRGVGPSTDTQYF

size: once
D: .
V: TRBV7-6
J: TRBJ2-7
DNA: TGTGCCAGCAGCTTATCAGGGGAAACCTCCTACGAGCAGTACTTC
CDR3: CASSLSGETSYEQYF